This record covers a single T cell receptor (beta chain). What it binds is unknown. The data were taken from a study of early T cells in non-severe SARS-CoV-2 infection. Study details: The study sequenced bulk RNA from unsorted whole blood, with chains unpaired. Study-level findings and limits: Using VDJdb, the matching emphasized anti-spike CD8 responses while missing private and CD4 specificities.

Attached unique molecular identifiers marked individual cDNA molecules. TCRdb reanalysed the 5' RACE reads using MiXCR and keeps one entry per CDR3 protein. The sample carries approximately 22,000 distinct CDR3 sequences, 4.7% recorded once. Trimming shortened V by 6 bases and J by 4 bases, and 10 bases separated the two germline ends. The germline CDR1 and CDR2 sequences are DFQATT and SNEGSKA (reference sequence). This CDR3 region has 12 residues. The source is an adult who was a healthcare worker with PCR-confirmed SARS-CoV-2 infection or an uninfected control (not recorded which). Sequenced: whole blood. This sequence joins TRBV20-1 and TRBJ1-3; D not certain. CDR3 region: CSAVGPGNTIYF. The DNA for the CDR3 is TGCAGTGCCGTCGGACCCGGAAACACCATATATTTT.